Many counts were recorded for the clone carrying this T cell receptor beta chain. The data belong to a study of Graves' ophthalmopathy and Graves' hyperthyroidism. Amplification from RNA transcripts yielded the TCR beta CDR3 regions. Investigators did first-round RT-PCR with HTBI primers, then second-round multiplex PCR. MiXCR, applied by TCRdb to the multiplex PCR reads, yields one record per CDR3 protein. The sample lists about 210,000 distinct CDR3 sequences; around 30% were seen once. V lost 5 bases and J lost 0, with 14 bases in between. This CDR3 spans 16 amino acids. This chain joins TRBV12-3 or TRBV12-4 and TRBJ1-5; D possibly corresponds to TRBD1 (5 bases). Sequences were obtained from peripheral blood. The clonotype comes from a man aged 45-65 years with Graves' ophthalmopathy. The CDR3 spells CASSLGGGYSNQPQHF. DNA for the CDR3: TGTGCCAGCAGTCTCGGGGGGGGTTATAGCAATCAGCCCCAGCATTTT.